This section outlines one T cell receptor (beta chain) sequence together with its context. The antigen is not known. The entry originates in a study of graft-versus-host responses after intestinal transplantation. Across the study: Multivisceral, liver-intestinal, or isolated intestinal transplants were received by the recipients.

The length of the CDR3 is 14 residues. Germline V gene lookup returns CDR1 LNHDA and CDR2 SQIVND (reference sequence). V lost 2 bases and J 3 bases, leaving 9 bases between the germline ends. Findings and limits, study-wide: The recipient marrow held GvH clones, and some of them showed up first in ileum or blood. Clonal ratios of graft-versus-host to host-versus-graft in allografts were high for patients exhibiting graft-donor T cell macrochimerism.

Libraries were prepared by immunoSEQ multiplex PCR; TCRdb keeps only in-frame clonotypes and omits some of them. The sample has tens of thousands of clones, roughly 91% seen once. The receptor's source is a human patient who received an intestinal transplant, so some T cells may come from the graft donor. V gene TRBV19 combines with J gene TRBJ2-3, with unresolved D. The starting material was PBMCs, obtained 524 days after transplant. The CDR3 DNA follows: TGTGCCAGTAGTATATTAACACAGACAGATACGCAGTATTTT. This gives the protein CASSILTQTDTQYF.